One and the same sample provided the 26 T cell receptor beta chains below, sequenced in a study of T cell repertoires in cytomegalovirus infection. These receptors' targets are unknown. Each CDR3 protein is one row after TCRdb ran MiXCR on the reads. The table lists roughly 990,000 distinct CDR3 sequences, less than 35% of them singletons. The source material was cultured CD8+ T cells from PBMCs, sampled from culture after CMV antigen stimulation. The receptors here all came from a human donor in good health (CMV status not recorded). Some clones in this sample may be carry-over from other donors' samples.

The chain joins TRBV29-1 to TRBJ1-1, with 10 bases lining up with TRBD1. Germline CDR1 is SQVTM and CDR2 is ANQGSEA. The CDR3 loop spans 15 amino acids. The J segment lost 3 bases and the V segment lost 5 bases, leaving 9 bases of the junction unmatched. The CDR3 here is CSVHDRGREDTEAFF. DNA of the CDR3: TGCAGCGTTCATGACAGGGGGCGCGAGGACACTGAAGCTTTCTTT.

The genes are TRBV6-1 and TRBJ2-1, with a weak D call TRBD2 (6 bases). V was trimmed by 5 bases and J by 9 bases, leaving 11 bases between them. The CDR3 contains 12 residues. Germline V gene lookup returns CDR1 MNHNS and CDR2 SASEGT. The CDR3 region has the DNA TGTGCCAGCAGTCCGATGGGGGGTGAGCAGTTCTTC. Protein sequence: CASSPMGGEQFF.

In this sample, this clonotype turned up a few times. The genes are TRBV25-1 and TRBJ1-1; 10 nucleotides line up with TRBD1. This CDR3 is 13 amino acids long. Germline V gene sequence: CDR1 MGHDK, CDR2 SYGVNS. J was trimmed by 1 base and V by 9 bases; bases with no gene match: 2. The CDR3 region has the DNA TGTGCCAGTTGGACAGGGGGGAACACTGAAGCTTTCTTT. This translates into CASWTGGNTEAFF.

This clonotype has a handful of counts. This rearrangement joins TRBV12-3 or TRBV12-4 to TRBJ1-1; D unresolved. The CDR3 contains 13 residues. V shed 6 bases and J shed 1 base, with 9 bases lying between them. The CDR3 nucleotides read TGTGCCAGCAGAAACATTTCGAACACTGAAGCTTTCTTT. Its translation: CASRNISNTEAFF.

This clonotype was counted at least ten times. The CDR3, as DNA: TGTGCCAGTAGTATAGGGACGGATAGCAATCAGCCCCAGCATTTT. It encodes CASSIGTDSNQPQHF. V is TRBV19 and J is TRBJ1-5; D not certain. The CDR3 loop spans 15 amino acids. V dropped 1 base and J dropped 0 bases, with 7 bases sitting between them. Germline loops: CDR1 LNHDA, CDR2 SQIVND (reference sequence).

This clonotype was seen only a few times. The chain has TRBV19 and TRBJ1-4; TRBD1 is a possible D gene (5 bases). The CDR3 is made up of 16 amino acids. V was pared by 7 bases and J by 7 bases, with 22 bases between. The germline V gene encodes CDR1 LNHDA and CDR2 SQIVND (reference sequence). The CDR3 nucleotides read TGTGCCAGTACCCCCCTGATCGGGGCCGCTAGTGAAAAACTGTTTTTT. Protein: CASTPLIGAASEKLFF. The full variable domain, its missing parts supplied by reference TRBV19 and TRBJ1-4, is DGGITQSPKYLFRKEGQNVTLSCEQNLNHDAMYWYRQDPGQGLRLIYYSQIVNDFQKGDIAEGYSVSREKKESFPLTVTSAQKNPTAFYLCASTPLIGAASEKLFFGSGTQLSVL.

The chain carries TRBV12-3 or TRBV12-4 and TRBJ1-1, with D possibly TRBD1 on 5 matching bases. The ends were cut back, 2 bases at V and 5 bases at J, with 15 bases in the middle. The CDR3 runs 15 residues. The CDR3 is CASSLSAGGETEAFF. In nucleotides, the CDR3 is TGTGCCAGCAGTTTATCAGCAGGAGGGGAAACTGAAGCTTTCTTT.

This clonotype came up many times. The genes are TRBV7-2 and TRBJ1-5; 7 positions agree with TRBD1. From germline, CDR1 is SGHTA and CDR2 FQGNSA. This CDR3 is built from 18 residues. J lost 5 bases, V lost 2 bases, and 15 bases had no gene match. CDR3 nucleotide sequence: TGTGCCAGCAGCTTAATGGACAGGTACACCCCGGACGATCAGCCCCAGCATTTT. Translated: CASSLMDRYTPDDQPQHF.

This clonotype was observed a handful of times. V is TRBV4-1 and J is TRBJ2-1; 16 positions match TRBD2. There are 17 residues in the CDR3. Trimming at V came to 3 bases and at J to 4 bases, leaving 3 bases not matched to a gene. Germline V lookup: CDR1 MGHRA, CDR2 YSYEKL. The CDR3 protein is CASSQGTSGGGYNEQFF. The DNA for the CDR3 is TGCGCCAGCAGCCAGGGGACTAGCGGGGGGGGGTACAATGAGCAGTTCTTC.

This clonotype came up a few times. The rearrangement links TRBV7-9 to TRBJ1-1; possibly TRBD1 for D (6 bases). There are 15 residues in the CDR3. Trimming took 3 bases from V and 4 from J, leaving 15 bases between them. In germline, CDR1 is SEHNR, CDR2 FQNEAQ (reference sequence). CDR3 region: CASSFFRGPFTEAFF. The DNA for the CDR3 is TGTGCCAGCAGCTTTTTCAGGGGCCCTTTCACTGAAGCTTTCTTT.

The CDR3 sequence: CASSGLGTEAFF. CDR3 coding DNA: TGTGCCAGCAGTGGGTTGGGCACTGAAGCTTTCTTT. J is TRBJ1-1 and V is TRBV6-1, with D hard to call. This CDR3 spans 12 amino acids. Germline lookup yields CDR1 MNHNS and CDR2 SASEGT. Trimming removed 4 bases at V and 4 bases at J, with 7 bases between.

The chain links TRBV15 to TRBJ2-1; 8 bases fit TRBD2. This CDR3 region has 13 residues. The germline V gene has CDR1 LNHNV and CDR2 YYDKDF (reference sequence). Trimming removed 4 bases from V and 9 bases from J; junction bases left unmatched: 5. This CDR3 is CATSTDGGVEQFF. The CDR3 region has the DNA TGTGCCACCAGCACGGACGGGGGGGTTGAGCAGTTCTTC. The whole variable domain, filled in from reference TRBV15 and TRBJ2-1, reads DAMVIQNPRYQVTQFGKPVTLSCSQTLNHNVMYWYQQKSSQAPKLLFHYYDKDFNNEADTPDNFQSRRPNTSFCFLDIRSPGLGDTAMYLCATSTDGGVEQFFGPGTRLTVL.

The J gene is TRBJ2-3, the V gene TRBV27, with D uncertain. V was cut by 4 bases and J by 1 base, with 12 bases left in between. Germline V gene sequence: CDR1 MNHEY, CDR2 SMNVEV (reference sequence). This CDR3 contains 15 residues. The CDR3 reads CASSSFSPGTDTQYF. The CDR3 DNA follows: TGTGCCAGCAGTTCTTTTTCCCCGGGCACAGATACGCAGTATTTT.

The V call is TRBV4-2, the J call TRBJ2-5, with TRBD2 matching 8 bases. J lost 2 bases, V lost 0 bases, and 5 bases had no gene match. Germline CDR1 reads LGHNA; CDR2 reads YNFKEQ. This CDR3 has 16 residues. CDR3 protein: CASSQDGGGEQETQYF. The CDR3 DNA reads TGTGCCAGCAGCCAAGACGGGGGGGGAGAACAAGAGACCCAGTACTTC.

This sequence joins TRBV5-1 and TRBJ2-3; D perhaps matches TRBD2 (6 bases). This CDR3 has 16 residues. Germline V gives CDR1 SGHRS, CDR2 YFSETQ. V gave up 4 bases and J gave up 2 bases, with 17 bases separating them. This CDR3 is CASSDLRDLITDTQYF. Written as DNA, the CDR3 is TGCGCCAGCAGCGATCTCAGGGACTTAATCACAGATACGCAGTATTTT.

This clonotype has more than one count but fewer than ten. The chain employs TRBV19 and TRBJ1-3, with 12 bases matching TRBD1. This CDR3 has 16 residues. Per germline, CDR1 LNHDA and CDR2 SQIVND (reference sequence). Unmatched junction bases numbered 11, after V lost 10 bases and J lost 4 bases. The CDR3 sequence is CATTKGTGGAGNTIYF. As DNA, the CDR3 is TGTGCCACCACCAAGGGGACAGGGGGCGCGGGAAACACCATATATTTT.

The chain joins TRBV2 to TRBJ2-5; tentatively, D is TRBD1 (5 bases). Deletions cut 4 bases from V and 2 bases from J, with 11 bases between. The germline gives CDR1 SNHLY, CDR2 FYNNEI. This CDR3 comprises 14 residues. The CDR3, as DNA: TGTGCCAGCAGTGCGACAGATATACAAGAGACCCAGTACTTC. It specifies CASSATDIQETQYF.

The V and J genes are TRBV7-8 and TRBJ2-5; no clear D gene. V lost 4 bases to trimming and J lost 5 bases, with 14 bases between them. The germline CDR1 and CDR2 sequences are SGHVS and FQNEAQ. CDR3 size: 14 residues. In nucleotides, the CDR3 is TGTGCCAGCAGCTCCGTGGGATTCGCGGAGACCCAGTACTTC. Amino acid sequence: CASSSVGFAETQYF.

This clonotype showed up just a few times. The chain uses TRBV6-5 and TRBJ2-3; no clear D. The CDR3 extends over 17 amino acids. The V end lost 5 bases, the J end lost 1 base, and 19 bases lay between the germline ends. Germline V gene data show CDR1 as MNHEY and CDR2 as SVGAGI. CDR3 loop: CASSSTLGQKGTDTQYF. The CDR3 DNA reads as TGTGCCAGCAGTAGCACGCTAGGGCAAAAGGGCACAGATACGCAGTATTTT.

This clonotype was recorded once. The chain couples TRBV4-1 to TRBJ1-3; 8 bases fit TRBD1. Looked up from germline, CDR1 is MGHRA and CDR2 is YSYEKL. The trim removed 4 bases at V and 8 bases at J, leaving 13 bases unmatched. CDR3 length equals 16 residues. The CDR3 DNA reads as TGCGCCAGCAGCCCAAGACCAGGGGGCGGAGGATACACCATATATTTT. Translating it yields CASSPRPGGGGYTIYF.

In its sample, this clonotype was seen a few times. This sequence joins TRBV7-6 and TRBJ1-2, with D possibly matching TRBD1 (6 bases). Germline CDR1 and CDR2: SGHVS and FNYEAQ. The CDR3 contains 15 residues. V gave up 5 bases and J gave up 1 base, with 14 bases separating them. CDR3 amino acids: CASSPATDSNYGYTF. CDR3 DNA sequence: TGTGCCAGCAGCCCGGCTACGGACAGTAACTATGGCTACACCTTC.

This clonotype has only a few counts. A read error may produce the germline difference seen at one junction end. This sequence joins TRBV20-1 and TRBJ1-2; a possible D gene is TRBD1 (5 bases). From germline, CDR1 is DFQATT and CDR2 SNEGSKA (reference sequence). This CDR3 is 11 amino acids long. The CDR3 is CSAPDSDGYTF. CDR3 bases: TGTAGTGCCCCAGACAGCGATGGCTACACCTTC.

The DNA of the CDR3 is TGTGCCAGCAGCTCCATAGGAATCGGTAAGGGTTTTTCCTACGAGCAGTACTTC. This codes for CASSSIGIGKGFSYEQYF. The V gene is TRBV7-6, the J gene TRBJ2-7; unclear D gene. The CDR3 has 18 residues. V was shortened by 4 bases and J by 1 base, with 23 bases between the two germline ends. Germline V gene lookup returns CDR1 SGHVS and CDR2 FNYEAQ.

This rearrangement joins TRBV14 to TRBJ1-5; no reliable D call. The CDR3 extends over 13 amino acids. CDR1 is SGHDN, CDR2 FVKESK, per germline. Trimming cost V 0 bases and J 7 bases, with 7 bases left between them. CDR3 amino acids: CASSQDEVQPQHF. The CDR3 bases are TGTGCCAGCAGCCAAGATGAAGTGCAGCCCCAGCATTTT. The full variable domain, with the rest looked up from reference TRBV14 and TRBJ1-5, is EAGVTQFPSHSVIEKGQTVTLRCDPISGHDNLYWYRRVMGKEIKFLLHFVKESKQDESGMPNNRFLAERTGGTYSTLKVQPAELEDSGVYFCASSQDEVQPQHFGDGTRLSIL.

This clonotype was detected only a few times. The CDR3 loop reads CASSGGSGVSSYNEQFF. In DNA, the CDR3 is TGTGCCAGCAGTGGGGGTAGCGGGGTCAGCTCCTACAATGAGCAGTTCTTC. V is TRBV28 and J is TRBJ2-1, with 8 bases matching TRBD2. CDR3 size: 17 residues. Trimming at V came to 5 bases and at J to 0 bases, leaving 9 bases not matched to a gene. CDR1 and CDR2 from the germline V gene are MDHEN and SYDVKM. Variable domain in full (rest from reference TRBV28 and TRBJ2-1): DVKVTQSSRYLVKRTGEKVFLECVQDMDHENMFWYRQDPGLGLRLIYFSYDVKMKEKGDIPEGYSVSREKKERFSLILESASTNQTSMYLCASSGGSGVSSYNEQFFGPGTRLTVL.

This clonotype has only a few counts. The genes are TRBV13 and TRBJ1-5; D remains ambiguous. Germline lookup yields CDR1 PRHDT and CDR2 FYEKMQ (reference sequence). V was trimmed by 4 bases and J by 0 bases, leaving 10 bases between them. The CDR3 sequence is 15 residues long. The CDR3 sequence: CASSSTEDSNQPQHF. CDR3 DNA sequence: TGTGCCAGCAGCTCGACGGAAGATAGCAATCAGCCCCAGCATTTT.